The rows below give T cell receptor beta chains drawn from one sample of a study of cytomegalovirus exposure and HLA in healthy donors. TCRdb's copy holds only in-frame clones and misses some; the assay was immunoSEQ multiplex PCR. In all, the sample yields 150,000 or so clones. Sequencing was carried out using PBMCs. The receptor set was obtained from a man between 18 and 35 years old in good health and CMV-seronegative. CDR3s include the opening cysteine and the closing phenylalanine or tryptophan. The order of the fields is D gene, V gene, J gene, CDR3 DNA, CDR3 protein. D genes are given only for firm matches.

d_call: TRBD1; v_call: TRBV6-1; j_call: TRBJ2-7; cdr3_nt: TGTGCCAGCAAGGACAGGGATAATACCTACGAGCAGTACTTC; cdr3_aa: CASKDRDNTYEQYF
d_call: TRBD1; v_call: TRBV19; j_call: TRBJ2-7; cdr3_nt: TGTGCCAGTAGTACAGGCACCGGGACAGGGCTATACGAGCAGTACTTC; cdr3_aa: CASSTGTGTGLYEQYF
d_call: .; v_call: TRBV7-2; j_call: TRBJ1-3; cdr3_nt: TGTGCCAGCAGCCTGATGAGCTCTGGAAACACCATATATTTT; cdr3_aa: CASSLMSSGNTIYF
d_call: TRBD2; v_call: TRBV27; j_call: TRBJ2-1; cdr3_nt: TGTGCCAGCAGTACCCAAGCGGGGGGAACGTATCACAATGAGCAGTTCTTC; cdr3_aa: CASSTQAGGTYHNEQFF
d_call: TRBD2; v_call: TRBV9; j_call: TRBJ2-3; cdr3_nt: TGTGCCAGCAGCGGGATAGCGGGAGGGACAGATACGCAGTATTTT; cdr3_aa: CASSGIAGGTDTQYF
d_call: .; v_call: TRBV28; j_call: TRBJ1-5; cdr3_nt: TGTGCCACCCAGCGGGGGGGGAGCAATCAGCCCCAGCATTTT; cdr3_aa: CATQRGGSNQPQHF
d_call: TRBD1; v_call: TRBV4-1; j_call: TRBJ1-1; cdr3_nt: TGCGCCAGCAGCAGACGACAGGGCCCGAACACTGAAGCTTTCTTT; cdr3_aa: CASSRRQGPNTEAFF
d_call: .; v_call: TRBV19; j_call: TRBJ1-5; cdr3_nt: TGTGCCAGTAGCATAAAAGCGACTCGGGGGGCACACGGTCAGCCCCAGCATTTT; cdr3_aa: CASSIKATRGAHGQPQHF
d_call: .; v_call: TRBV6-4; j_call: TRBJ1-1; cdr3_nt: TGTGCCAGCAGAGCCCTCGGGGGGAGCACTGAAGCTTTCTTT; cdr3_aa: CASRALGGSTEAFF
d_call: .; v_call: TRBV18; j_call: TRBJ1-5; cdr3_nt: TGTGCCAGCTCACCGGACTTTAGCAATCAGCCCCAGCATTTT; cdr3_aa: CASSPDFSNQPQHF
d_call: TRBD2; v_call: TRBV9; j_call: TRBJ2-3; cdr3_nt: TGTGCCAGCAGCGTAGGCCCTAGCGGGAGGACAGATACGCAGTATTTT; cdr3_aa: CASSVGPSGRTDTQYF
d_call: .; v_call: TRBV5-6; j_call: TRBJ2-7; cdr3_nt: TGTGCCAGCAGCTACTGGACAAGGACCTACGAGCGGTACTTC; cdr3_aa: CASSYWTRTYERYF
d_call: .; v_call: TRBV7-8; j_call: TRBJ2-7; cdr3_nt: TGTGCCAGCAGCCCCGAGGCAGGGGAATGGTACGAGCAGTACTTC; cdr3_aa: CASSPEAGEWYEQYF
d_call: TRBD1; v_call: TRBV7-6; j_call: TRBJ1-2; cdr3_nt: TGTGCCAGCAGCCCAAGACAGGGTCGCGGCTACACCTTC; cdr3_aa: CASSPRQGRGYTF
d_call: TRBD2; v_call: TRBV6-4; j_call: TRBJ2-1; cdr3_nt: TGTGCCAGCAGTCCACTAGCGGGAGACTACAATGAGCAGTTCTTC; cdr3_aa: CASSPLAGDYNEQFF
d_call: .; v_call: TRBV5-1; j_call: TRBJ1-1; cdr3_nt: TGCGCCAGCAGCTTGGCTTTGGACAGAAACACTGAAGCTTTCTTT; cdr3_aa: CASSLALDRNTEAFF
d_call: .; v_call: TRBV28; j_call: TRBJ1-2; cdr3_nt: TGTGCCAGCAGTCAGACTGGGTCCTATGGCTACACCTTC; cdr3_aa: CASSQTGSYGYTF
d_call: TRBD2; v_call: TRBV10-3; j_call: TRBJ2-2; cdr3_nt: TGTGCCATCAGTGTTTCTGAGCGGGATCGGTTTGGCGGGGAGCTGTTTTTT; cdr3_aa: CAISVSERDRFGGELFF
d_call: .; v_call: TRBV7-8; j_call: TRBJ1-1; cdr3_nt: TGTGCCAGCAGCTCGACAGCTCCGCCAGGAGCTGAAGCTTCCTTT; cdr3_aa: CASSSTAPPGAEASF
d_call: .; v_call: TRBV6-5; j_call: TRBJ1-1; cdr3_nt: TGTGCCAGCAGGCTGGCAGGGTTCACAACTGAAGCTTTCTTT; cdr3_aa: CASRLAGFTTEAFF
d_call: TRBD1; v_call: TRBV2; j_call: TRBJ1-1; cdr3_nt: TGTGCCAGCAGTGAGGACAGGACGAACACTGAAGCTTTCTTT; cdr3_aa: CASSEDRTNTEAFF
d_call: .; v_call: TRBV5-1; j_call: TRBJ2-7; cdr3_nt: TGCGCCAGCAGCGGCCGGGAAGGCCGGAACGAGCAGTACTTC; cdr3_aa: CASSGREGRNEQYF
d_call: .; v_call: TRBV7-6; j_call: TRBJ2-5; cdr3_nt: TGTGCCAGCAGTCGTGGACAGCTGGAGACCCAGTACTTC; cdr3_aa: CASSRGQLETQYF
d_call: .; v_call: TRBV28; j_call: TRBJ1-6; cdr3_nt: TGTGCCAGCAGTCCCCCCTCTTCGGACAGACAACTCTCCTATAATTCACCCCTCCACTTT; cdr3_aa: CASSPPSSDRQLSYNSPLHF
d_call: TRBD1; v_call: TRBV4-3; j_call: TRBJ2-7; cdr3_nt: TGCGCCAGCAGCCTAGACAGGGGTTCCTACGAGCAGTACTTC; cdr3_aa: CASSLDRGSYEQYF
d_call: TRBD2; v_call: TRBV5-1; j_call: TRBJ2-5; cdr3_nt: TGCGCCAGCAGCATTACCGGGACTAGCGGCGGTACAGAGACCCAGTACTTC; cdr3_aa: CASSITGTSGGTETQYF
d_call: TRBD1; v_call: TRBV7-2; j_call: TRBJ1-2; cdr3_nt: TGTGCCAGCAGCCGGGATGGACAGGGTGCGGGCTACACCTTC; cdr3_aa: CASSRDGQGAGYTF
d_call: .; v_call: TRBV19; j_call: TRBJ1-1; cdr3_nt: TGTGCCAGTACTCCTAGTGGCCTGAACACTGAAGCTTTCTTT; cdr3_aa: CASTPSGLNTEAFF
d_call: TRBD1; v_call: TRBV9; j_call: TRBJ2-7; cdr3_nt: TGTGCCAGCAGCCCGGGACAGGGCTACGAGCAGTACTTC; cdr3_aa: CASSPGQGYEQYF
d_call: .; v_call: TRBV18; j_call: TRBJ2-7; cdr3_nt: TGTGCCAGCTCACCACCGTGGGACTCCTACGAGCAGTACTTC; cdr3_aa: CASSPPWDSYEQYF
d_call: TRBD1; v_call: TRBV2; j_call: TRBJ2-7; cdr3_nt: TGTGCCAGCCGAACGGGACAGGGGATAAGAGGCTACGAGCAGTACTTC; cdr3_aa: CASRTGQGIRGYEQYF
d_call: .; v_call: TRBV6-5; j_call: TRBJ1-3; cdr3_nt: TGTGCCAGCAGCTACGGACTTTTGCCTGGAAACACCATATATTTT; cdr3_aa: CASSYGLLPGNTIYF
d_call: TRBD1; v_call: TRBV5-1; j_call: TRBJ2-2; cdr3_nt: TGCGCCAGCAGCGACAGGACAGGCGGTACCGGGGAGCTGTTTTTT; cdr3_aa: CASSDRTGGTGELFF
d_call: .; v_call: TRBV6-5; j_call: TRBJ2-2; cdr3_nt: TGTGCCAGTACAGGGAACACCGGGGAGCTGTTTTTT; cdr3_aa: CASTGNTGELFF
d_call: TRBD1; v_call: TRBV29-1; j_call: TRBJ2-1; cdr3_nt: TGCAGCGTTGAAGTTAACGACAGGGGGGGGCTCAATGAGCAGTTCTTC; cdr3_aa: CSVEVNDRGGLNEQFF
d_call: TRBD1; v_call: TRBV5-1; j_call: TRBJ2-7; cdr3_nt: TGCGCCAGCAGCTCCACGGAGGGACAGGGAAGGAACGAGCAGTACTTC; cdr3_aa: CASSSTEGQGRNEQYF
d_call: .; v_call: TRBV30; j_call: TRBJ1-5; cdr3_nt: TGTGCCTGGGGAGGGGGGGGCGACCAGCCCCAGCATTTT; cdr3_aa: CAWGGGGDQPQHF
d_call: TRBD1; v_call: TRBV18; j_call: TRBJ2-1; cdr3_nt: TGTGCCAGCTCACCACCGGTAGGGACAGTAAATGAGCAGTTCTTC; cdr3_aa: CASSPPVGTVNEQFF
d_call: .; v_call: TRBV7-9; j_call: TRBJ1-3; cdr3_nt: TGTGCCAGCAGCTTAGGAGGAGTACTAGGAAACACCATATATTTT; cdr3_aa: CASSLGGVLGNTIYF
d_call: .; v_call: TRBV2; j_call: TRBJ1-1; cdr3_nt: TGTGCCAGCAATAGGGAGAAGCACACTGAAGCTTTCTTT; cdr3_aa: CASNREKHTEAFF
d_call: .; v_call: TRBV18; j_call: TRBJ1-3; cdr3_nt: TGTGCCAGCTCAGCATCCAGGGTCTCTGGAAACACCATATATTTT; cdr3_aa: CASSASRVSGNTIYF
d_call: .; v_call: TRBV6-6; j_call: TRBJ1-3; cdr3_nt: TGTGCCAGCAGTTTGGGCAAGGCTGGAAACACCATATATTTT; cdr3_aa: CASSLGKAGNTIYF
d_call: TRBD1; v_call: TRBV19; j_call: TRBJ2-7; cdr3_nt: TGTGCCACTTCCTTGACCCCCGGGACAGGGGAGGACGAGCAGTACTTC; cdr3_aa: CATSLTPGTGEDEQYF
d_call: .; v_call: TRBV6-1; j_call: TRBJ2-7; cdr3_nt: TGTGCCAGCAGTGAAGGTTACAGACTGAGGGCCTACGAGCAGTACTTC; cdr3_aa: CASSEGYRLRAYEQYF
d_call: .; v_call: TRBV6-6; j_call: TRBJ2-1; cdr3_nt: TGTGCCAGCAGGACTCAGAGCTCCTACAATGAGCAGTTCTTC; cdr3_aa: CASRTQSSYNEQFF
d_call: TRBD1; v_call: TRBV9; j_call: TRBJ2-1; cdr3_nt: TGTGCCAGCAGCGTAGGGGGGACAGGGTTAAATGAGCAGTTCTTC; cdr3_aa: CASSVGGTGLNEQFF
d_call: .; v_call: TRBV15; j_call: TRBJ2-7; cdr3_nt: TGTGCCACCAGCAGGGTCCCGGTGACTGGAGCCTACGAGCAGTACTTC; cdr3_aa: CATSRVPVTGAYEQYF
d_call: .; v_call: TRBV6-1; j_call: TRBJ1-3; cdr3_nt: TGTGCCAGCAGTGGCGCAGGTTCTGGAAACACCATATATTTT; cdr3_aa: CASSGAGSGNTIYF
d_call: TRBD2; v_call: TRBV5-1; j_call: TRBJ2-7; cdr3_nt: TGCGCCAGCAGCCCTAGCGGGAGTAACGAGCAGTACTTC; cdr3_aa: CASSPSGSNEQYF
d_call: .; v_call: TRBV7-8; j_call: TRBJ1-3; cdr3_nt: TGTGCCAGCAGCTTAGGGAGGCGGATCCTGGCAGGAAACACCATATATTTT; cdr3_aa: CASSLGRRILAGNTIYF
d_call: .; v_call: TRBV7-9; j_call: TRBJ2-5; cdr3_nt: TGTGCCAGCAGCTTAGTGCGGCCCCAAGAGACCCAGTACTTC; cdr3_aa: CASSLVRPQETQYF
d_call: .; v_call: TRBV27; j_call: TRBJ1-4; cdr3_nt: TGTGCCAGCAGTTTCCGGACCGGGGAACTGGTTTTT; cdr3_aa: CASSFRTGELVF
d_call: .; v_call: TRBV7-9; j_call: TRBJ2-7; cdr3_nt: TGTGCCAGCAGCTCCCTGGCAGGGATCCCCTACGAGCAGTACTTC; cdr3_aa: CASSSLAGIPYEQYF